This T cell receptor beta chain was observed in a study of blood T cell repertoires in COVID-19. Whole-study context: T cells, B-cell-depleted T cells, or PBMCs provided the cDNA or gDNA that served as material.

Original handling: Nucleated cell counts were estimated from reference gene primer amplification. Some clones are missing from TCRdb's copy, which holds only in-frame ones; the method was immunoSEQ multiplex PCR. The V and J calls and clone size come from that table; D and trimming were worked out from the DNA. The sample contains 290,000 or so clones, nearly 90% of which appear only once. The CDR3 covers 16 residues. Germline CDR1 is GTSNPN and CDR2 is SVGIG (reference sequence). Trimming stripped 2 bases from V and 0 bases from J, with 13 bases between. The source material was PBMCs or T cells enriched from blood (not recorded which). V gene TRBV30 combines with J gene TRBJ1-4, with D perhaps matching TRBD1 (5 bases). This TCR derives from a woman between 18 and 30 years old with acute COVID-19. DNA of the CDR3: TGTGCCTGGAGTAACAGGCTGCTGTCAACTAATGAAAAACTGTTTTTT. It is translated as CAWSNRLLSTNEKLFF.